One sample yielded the 18 T cell receptor beta chains listed below, sequenced in a study of CD8+ T cells in alopecia areata. Extraction and reverse transcription of RNA yielded cDNA as the sequencing template. Assay used: immunoSEQ multiplex PCR; TCRdb lists only in-frame clones, some missing. Seen here are some 170,000 clones, 50% to 75% observed once, and the top ten hold about 15%. This specimen was CD4+ T cells sorted from blood, taken at week 0. These receptors were taken from a human donor with alopecia areata.

This clone was recorded a few times. One end of the junction is discordant with germline, which a read error may explain. The chain links TRBV5-1 to TRBJ2-5; no firm D call. The V gene's germline CDR1 is SGHRS and CDR2 YFSETQ. The CDR3 spans 14 residues. CDR3 in amino acids: CASSLDRTSGTQYF. The CDR3 coding sequence is TGCGCCAGCAGTTTGGATAGAACTTCAGGGACCCAGTACTTC.

The rearrangement links TRBV6-5 to TRBJ1-2; D is possibly TRBD1 (5 bases). Germline V gene lookup returns CDR1 MNHEY and CDR2 SVGAGI. Trimming shortened V by 6 bases and J by 6 bases, and 14 bases separated the two germline ends. This CDR3 has 13 amino acids. The CDR3 DNA follows: TGTGCCAGCAGCCTTGGGGGGGGACATGGCTACACCTTC. It translates to CASSLGGGHGYTF.

This clone was picked up a small number of times. The chain employs TRBV19 and TRBJ2-3; D perhaps matches TRBD1 (6 bases). Trimming pared 2 bases from V and 7 bases from J, leaving 19 bases between. Germline V CDR1 and CDR2: LNHDA, SQIVND (reference sequence). The CDR3 is made up of 16 amino acids. Here the CDR3 DNA reads TGTGCCAGTAGTATAATAACAGGGTCCTACACGAATACGCAGTATTTT. Residues: CASSIITGSYTNTQYF.

This chain links TRBV29-1 with TRBJ1-2; D may be TRBD1 (5 bases). Trimming removed 4 bases at V and 8 bases at J, with 14 bases between. CDR1 and CDR2 (germline): SQVTM, ANQGSEA. The CDR3 consists of 12 residues. DNA of the CDR3: TGCAGCGTTGCCAGGGTCGGTTCGGGCTACACCTTC. Encoded protein: CSVARVGSGYTF. The full variable domain, with the rest looked up from reference TRBV29-1 and TRBJ1-2, is SAVISQKPSRDICQRGTSLTIQCQVDSQVTMMFWYRQQPGQSLTLIATANQGSEATYESGFVIDKFPISRPNLTFSTLTVSNMSPEDSSIYLCSVARVGSGYTFGSGTRLTVV.

The J gene is TRBJ1-1, the V gene TRBV18; D is possibly TRBD1 (6 bases). V was trimmed by 2 bases and J by 2 bases, leaving 18 bases between them. Per germline, CDR1 KGHSH and CDR2 LQKENI. The CDR3 consists of 17 residues. CDR3 protein: CASSPFSGGGRNTEAFF. The CDR3 bases are TGTGCCAGCTCACCATTTTCGGGCGGGGGGCGCAACACTGAAGCTTTCTTT. Full variable domain (missing parts from reference TRBV18 and TRBJ1-1): NAGVMQNPRHLVRRRGQEARLRCSPMKGHSHVYWYRQLPEEGLKFMVYLQKENIIDESGMPKERFSAEFPKEGPSILRIQQVVRGDSAAYFCASSPFSGGGRNTEAFFGQGTRLTVV.

The chain combines TRBV14 with TRBJ2-2; D may correspond to TRBD1 or TRBD2 (5 bases each). The length of the CDR3 is 14 residues. V dropped 4 bases and J dropped 6 bases, with 12 bases sitting between them. Germline CDR1 is SGHDN and CDR2 is FVKESK. CDR3 sequence reads: CASSPRLGAGELFF. The CDR3 coding sequence is TGTGCCAGCAGCCCCCGTCTGGGGGCCGGGGAGCTGTTTTTT.

The chain has TRBV4-2 and TRBJ2-3; 7 nucleotides match TRBD1. The V segment lost 0 bases and the J segment 6 bases; nucleotides outside the gene matches: 12. Germline V gene data show CDR1 as LGHNA and CDR2 as YNFKEQ. This CDR3 region has 17 residues. The CDR3 protein is CASSQEFRTGDRDTQYF. The CDR3 region has the DNA TGTGCCAGCAGCCAAGAATTTCGGACAGGTGATAGGGATACGCAGTATTTT.

V usage is TRBV2 and J usage is TRBJ1-2, with 7 bases lining up with TRBD1. V shed 9 bases, J shed 3 bases, and the junction held 7 bases outside the gene matches. This CDR3 is 13 amino acids long. Germline V gene lookup returns CDR1 SNHLY and CDR2 FYNNEI. DNA of the CDR3: TGTGCCAGTCACAGGGGAGGTGACTATGGCTACACCTTC. It yields the protein CASHRGGDYGYTF.

The genes are TRBV2 and TRBJ2-7, with D tentatively TRBD1 (6 bases). In germline, CDR1 is SNHLY, CDR2 FYNNEI. CDR3 length: 11 amino acids. The V end was cut by 6 bases, the J end by 5 bases, with 8 bases between. CDR3 in DNA: TGTGCCAGCAGCAACAGGGACGAGCAGTACTTC. Amino acids: CASSNRDEQYF.

The chain recombines TRBV5-6 with TRBJ2-7; 7 bases match TRBD2. Per the germline V gene, CDR1 is SGHDT and CDR2 is YYEEEE. The V segment lost 4 bases and the J segment 2 bases; nucleotides outside the gene matches: 9. CDR3 length equals 15 residues. The CDR3 region is CASSMGLADTYEQYF. The CDR3, as DNA: TGTGCCAGCAGCATGGGGCTAGCGGATACCTACGAGCAGTACTTC.

This chain joins TRBV7-2 and TRBJ2-2; possibly TRBD2 for D (7 bases). Germline CDR1 and CDR2: SGHTA and FQGNSA. This CDR3 has 14 amino acids. Deletions cut 5 bases from V and 14 bases from J, with 21 bases between. The CDR3 protein is CASSPSGGEKELFF. As DNA, the CDR3 is TGTGCCAGCAGCCCATCGGGGGGCGAGAAGGAACTGTTTTTT.

This sequence joins TRBV30 and TRBJ1-1; no clear D. The V and J ends lost 4 bases and 9 bases respectively, with 12 bases between them. Germline assignment: CDR1 GTSNPN and CDR2 SVGIG (reference sequence). The CDR3 runs to 11 residues. CDR3 DNA: TGTGCCTGGACCCAGTCCCGAAAAGCTTTCTTT. This translates into CAWTQSRKAFF.

This clone was counted only a few times. The junction departs from the called germline gene at one end, perhaps through a read error. The genes are TRBV7-7 and TRBJ2-5; weak D call: TRBD1 (5 bases). CDR1 is SSHAT and CDR2 is FNYEAQ in the germline V gene (reference sequence). This CDR3 contains 13 residues. The CDR3 nucleotides read TGTGCTAGCAGCCTCGACAGATCAGAGACCCAGTACTTC. Translation: CASSLDRSETQYF.

This clone occurred a few times. The chain joins TRBV6-5 to TRBJ1-2, with 9 bases fitting TRBD1. The germline V gene has CDR1 MNHEY and CDR2 SVGAGI. The CDR3 is 14 residues long. With 5 bases clipped from V and 5 bases from J, the junction kept 6 bases outside the gene matches. In nucleotides, the CDR3 is TGTGCCAGCAGTAGGGACAGGGCGCCTTATGGCTACACCTTC. Residues: CASSRDRAPYGYTF.

This clone was recorded a few times. V is TRBV28 and J is TRBJ1-5, with TRBD1 identical over 7 bases. Looked up from germline, CDR1 is MDHEN and CDR2 is SYDVKM. CDR3 size: 16 residues. Trimming at V came to 5 bases and at J to 6 bases, leaving 13 bases not matched to a gene. The CDR3: CASSTWDRARVQPQHF. In DNA, the CDR3 is TGTGCCAGCAGTACCTGGGACAGAGCTCGGGTTCAGCCCCAGCATTTT. Complete variable domain (other parts from reference TRBV28 and TRBJ1-5): DVKVTQSSRYLVKRTGEKVFLECVQDMDHENMFWYRQDPGLGLRLIYFSYDVKMKEKGDIPEGYSVSREKKERFSLILESASTNQTSMYLCASSTWDRARVQPQHFGDGTRLSIL.

V and J are TRBV2 and TRBJ1-2; D remains unclear. The V gene's germline CDR1 is SNHLY and CDR2 FYNNEI. The V and J ends lost 3 bases and 3 bases respectively, with 17 bases between them. The CDR3 loop spans 16 amino acids. DNA of the CDR3: TGTGCCAGCAGTGACGCGGGTAACAGATATCACTATGGCTACACCTTC. Translating it yields CASSDAGNRYHYGYTF.

This clone was picked up a small number of times. V gene TRBV30 combines with J gene TRBJ2-7, with D possibly called TRBD1 or TRBD2 (7 bases each). Germline CDR1 GTSNPN, CDR2 SVGIG (reference sequence). The CDR3 runs to 14 residues. V was shortened by 4 bases and J by 0 bases, with 13 bases between the two germline ends. The CDR3 protein is CAWNQGGTSYEQYF. The CDR3 bases are TGTGCCTGGAACCAGGGGGGGACCTCCTACGAGCAGTACTTC.

The V and J genes are TRBV5-1 and TRBJ2-7; either TRBD1 or TRBD2 may supply D (5 bases each). V lost 2 bases to trimming and J lost 3 bases, with 15 bases between them. CDR3 length: 15 amino acids. In germline, CDR1 is SGHRS, CDR2 YFSETQ. The CDR3 DNA follows: TGCGCCAGCAGCTTTTTGGGGGACGGACGCTACGAGCAGTACTTC. This codes for CASSFLGDGRYEQYF.